Below, 10 T cell receptor beta chains from the same sample are listed, as sequenced in a study of human T cells and chemical hapten exposure. TCRdb ran MiXCR on the RACE reads and lists one entry per CDR3 protein. Counted here are 85,000 to 95,000 distinct CDR3 sequences, 9.5% to 11% occurring once; the ten biggest clones make up more than 2%. This sample's time point: patch test 2, 6 weeks after DPC sensitization. Treatment of the sample: therapeutic diphenylcyclopropenone sensitization with weekly scalp DPC. Sample: whole blood, taken in connection with sensitization to the hapten diphenylcyclopropenone (DPC). Receptor source: a middle-aged man with alopecia areata. Some clones in this sample may be carry-over from other donors' samples.

This clonotype was picked up a small number of times. The rearrangement uses TRBV29-1 and TRBJ1-2; weak D call: TRBD1 (5 bases). The CDR3 is 13 residues long. Per germline, CDR1 SQVTM and CDR2 ANQGSEA. V shed 6 bases and J shed 1 base, with 12 bases lying between them. The CDR3 DNA follows: TGCAGCGTGGGGGGGGGAGGTAACTATGGCTACACCTTC. Its protein is CSVGGGGNYGYTF.

This clonotype was counted many times. The chain joins TRBV6-5 to TRBJ2-1; D is perhaps TRBD1 (6 bases). The CDR3 length is 16 residues. The ends were cut back, 5 bases at V and 5 bases at J, with 19 bases in the middle. Germline values: CDR1 MNHEY, CDR2 SVGAGI. The CDR3 sequence: CASSTNRDKGDNEQFF. The CDR3 DNA reads as TGTGCCAGCAGTACCAACCGGGACAAGGGGGACAATGAGCAGTTCTTC.

The V gene is TRBV20-1, the J gene TRBJ2-5; either TRBD1 or TRBD2 may fit D (5 bases each). V lost 6 bases and J 3 bases, leaving 17 bases between the germline ends. CDR3 length equals 14 residues. Germline assignment: CDR1 DFQATT and CDR2 SNEGSKA (reference sequence). The CDR3 bases are TGCAGTGCCGAAACCGGGACGGATAAAGAGACCCAGTACTTC. It encodes CSAETGTDKETQYF.

This clonotype was seen only a few times. V is TRBV24-1 and J is TRBJ1-1; possible D gene TRBD1, 5 bases. Trimming shortened V by 10 bases and J by 3 bases, and 17 bases separated the two germline ends. This CDR3 region has 14 residues. The germline CDR1 and CDR2 sequences are KGHDR and SFDVKD. CDR3 bases: TGTGCCACAACCGACCGGACATCTGACACTGAAGCTTTCTTT. Its protein product is CATTDRTSDTEAFF.

This clonotype was detected ten times or more. The chain joins TRBV5-1 to TRBJ2-2; unclear D gene. The CDR3 totals 13 residues. Germline V CDR1 and CDR2: SGHRS, YFSETQ. Trimming left V 4 bases short and J 5 bases short, with 9 bases between. The CDR3 protein is CASSPPSTGELFF. CDR3 nucleotides: TGCGCCAGCAGCCCCCCAAGTACCGGGGAGCTGTTTTTT.

This clonotype turned up a few times. The rearrangement uses TRBV4-3 and TRBJ2-5, with 8 bases matching TRBD2. Germline V lookup: CDR1 LGHNA, CDR2 YSLEER. The CDR3 contains 15 residues. J lost 2 bases, V lost 4 bases, and 6 bases had no gene match. The CDR3 DNA follows: TGCGCCAGCAGCCGAAAACTAGCGGATCAAGAGACCCAGTACTTC. Translating gives CASSRKLADQETQYF.

The V and J genes are TRBV6-6 and TRBJ1-1, with D uncertain. V lost 2 bases, J lost 6 bases, and 13 bases lay in between. This CDR3 region has 14 residues. Germline V gene data show CDR1 as MNHNY and CDR2 as SVGAGI (reference sequence). CDR3 DNA sequence: TGTGCCAGCAGTTACCCCTCGGCAGGCGCTGAAGCTTTCTTT. Residues: CASSYPSAGAEAFF.

This clonotype showed up many times. The chain is built from TRBV7-2 and TRBJ2-3; 8 bases are a match to TRBD1. V shed 2 bases, J shed 3 bases, and the junction held 4 bases outside the gene matches. CDR3 length: 15 amino acids. CDR1 is SGHTA and CDR2 is FQGNSA in the germline V gene. CDR3 loop: CASSLTGQGTDTQYF. The CDR3, as DNA: TGTGCCAGCAGCTTAACTGGACAGGGAACAGATACGCAGTATTTT.

This clonotype was observed a few times. The chain combines TRBV3-1 with TRBJ1-4, with D unresolved. The CDR3 totals 15 residues. V lost 5 bases to trimming and J lost 4 bases, with 14 bases between them. In germline, CDR1 is LGHDT, CDR2 YNNKEL (reference sequence). In DNA, the CDR3 is TGTGCCAGCAGCAAGGGTTGGTCTAATAATGAAAAACTGTTTTTT. Protein product: CASSKGWSNNEKLFF.

In DNA form, the CDR3 reads TGTGCCAGCAGTGAGGGACTAGCGGCCGCGTCGGATACGCAGTATTTT. Amino acid sequence: CASSEGLAAASDTQYF. The genes are TRBV6-1 and TRBJ2-3; TRBD2 matches at 11 bases. Germline CDR1 MNHNS, CDR2 SASEGT. The V segment lost 3 bases and the J segment 6 bases; nucleotides outside the gene matches: 8. The CDR3 is 16 residues long.